Listed below are T cell receptor beta chains from one sample, sequenced in a study of blood T cell repertoires in COVID-19. TCRdb keeps only in-frame clones here, not all; method: immunoSEQ multiplex PCR. The data hold under 400,000 clones, with approximately 87% observed a single time. The source material was peripheral blood. These TCRs come from a woman aged 30 to 39 with COVID-19, enrolled during active disease. Each CDR3 is given with its conserved first and last residue. D genes are given only for firm matches. For some rows the clone size is stated as once, few or many, or as a class when expanded; others skip it.

CDR3 protein | CDR3 DNA | J gene | clone size | V gene | D gene
CASSLDGRANYGYTF | TGTGCCAGCAGCTTAGATGGCAGGGCTAACTATGGCTACACCTTC | TRBJ1-2 | few | TRBV11-2 | NA
CASNHGNTEAFF | TGTGCCAGCAATCACGGGAACACTGAAGCTTTCTTT | TRBJ1-1 | NA | TRBV12-3/TRBV12-4 | NA
CAWSVPRGVAFF | TGTGCCTGGAGTGTCCCGCGGGGAGTAGCTTTCTTT | TRBJ1-1 | NA | TRBV30 | NA
CASSPPSQETQYF | TGTGCCAGCTCACCACCTAGCCAAGAGACCCAGTACTTC | TRBJ2-5 | NA | TRBV18 | NA
CASSPSLAGPDSSTDTQYF | TGTGCCAGCAGCCCCAGCCTAGCGGGACCTGACTCTAGCACAGATACGCAGTATTTT | TRBJ2-3 | NA | TRBV9 | TRBD2
CASSRAGAGRGNQPQHF | TGTGCCAGCAGCCGTGCCGGGGCGGGAAGGGGCAATCAGCCCCAGCATTTT | TRBJ1-5 | NA | TRBV5-5 | NA
CASSPPGLLYEQYF | TGTGCCAGCTCACCTCCGGGACTACTGTACGAGCAGTACTTC | TRBJ2-7 | NA | TRBV18 | TRBD2
CASSQAQGDGYTF | TGTGCCAGCAGCCAAGCACAGGGGGATGGCTACACCTTC | TRBJ1-2 | NA | TRBV4-2 | TRBD1
CASRPGLAGGNSIYNEQFF | TGTGCCAGCAGACCGGGACTAGCGGGAGGAAACTCTATTTACAATGAGCAGTTCTTC | TRBJ2-1 | NA | TRBV7-9 | TRBD2
CASSRDYPNTGELFF | TGTGCCAGCAGCCGGGACTACCCGAACACCGGGGAGCTGTTTTTT | TRBJ2-2 | NA | TRBV7-8 | TRBD2
CASSSSEGELDYEQYF | TGTGCCAGCAGCTCTTCCGAGGGGGAGTTAGACTACGAGCAGTACTTC | TRBJ2-7 | NA | TRBV7-9 | NA
CSVESLTRGNTEAFF | TGCAGCGTTGAAAGTCTTACCCGGGGGAACACTGAAGCTTTCTTT | TRBJ1-1 | NA | TRBV29-1 | NA
CASSLRWAGLTEAFF | TGTGCCAGCAGCTTGAGATGGGCAGGGCTCACTGAAGCTTTCTTT | TRBJ1-1 | NA | TRBV5-5 | NA
CASRPQGSHTEAFF | TGTGCCAGCAGACCACAGGGATCCCACACTGAAGCTTTCTTT | TRBJ1-1 | NA | TRBV28 | NA
CASSSIRGYNEQFF | TGTGCCAGCAGCTCTATCCGGGGTTACAATGAGCAGTTCTTC | TRBJ2-1 | NA | TRBV7-2 | NA
CASSPSSYEQYF | TGTGCCAGCAGTCCGAGCTCCTACGAGCAGTACTTC | TRBJ2-7 | NA | TRBV25-1 | NA
CASSSLSSAGRGETQYF | TGTGCCAGCAGCTCCCTATCTTCGGCGGGTCGTGGAGAGACCCAGTACTTC | TRBJ2-5 | NA | TRBV7-6 | NA
CSVSTGTSGRAWYNEQFF | TGCAGCGTATCGACAGGGACTAGCGGGAGGGCGTGGTACAATGAGCAGTTCTTC | TRBJ2-1 | NA | TRBV29-1 | TRBD2
CASTTRTGVGFMNTEAFF | TGTGCCAGTACCACCCGGACAGGAGTCGGCTTCATGAACACTGAAGCTTTCTTT | TRBJ1-1 | NA | TRBV19 | TRBD1
CAWTPFTDTQYF | TGTGCCTGGACCCCCTTCACAGATACGCAGTATTTT | TRBJ2-3 | NA | TRBV30 | NA
CASRLSGGSYEQYF | TGTGCCAGTAGACTGTCAGGGGGCTCCTACGAGCAGTACTTC | TRBJ2-7 | NA | TRBV19 | TRBD1
CASSSTGNYGYTF | TGTGCCAGCAGCTCGACAGGGAACTATGGCTACACCTTC | TRBJ1-2 | NA | TRBV7-2 | TRBD1
CAISAVDIQLSYEQYF | TGTGCCATCAGTGCGGTGGACATCCAGCTTTCCTACGAGCAGTACTTC | TRBJ2-7 | NA | TRBV10-3 | NA
CASNRDRGNSGRAWNEQYF | TGTGCCAGCAATAGGGACAGGGGCAATAGCGGGAGGGCCTGGAACGAGCAGTACTTC | TRBJ2-7 | NA | TRBV28 | NA
CASSLASVAGYLDEQYF | TGTGCCAGCAGCTTGGCCTCGGTAGCGGGATATCTTGACGAGCAGTACTTC | TRBJ2-7 | NA | TRBV5-6 | TRBD2
CASSAPGQGVWTEAFF | TGTGCCAGCAGTGCACCGGGACAGGGGGTTTGGACTGAAGCTTTCTTT | TRBJ1-1 | NA | TRBV6-1 | TRBD1
CASSFVNSPLHF | TGTGCCAGCAGTTTCGTAAATTCACCCCTCCACTTT | TRBJ1-6 | NA | TRBV27 | NA
CASRGTGYNSPLHF | TGTGCCAGCAGGGGGACAGGCTATAATTCACCCCTCCACTTT | TRBJ1-6 | NA | TRBV6-5 | TRBD1
CASSVGKGANYGYTF | TGTGCCAGCAGTGTCGGAAAGGGAGCTAACTATGGCTACACCTTC | TRBJ1-2 | NA | TRBV7-9 | NA
CAWSPRGQETQYF | TGTGCCTGGAGTCCTAGGGGCCAAGAGACCCAGTACTTC | TRBJ2-5 | NA | TRBV30 | NA
CASSLDSFYEQYF | TGTGCCAGCAGCTTGGACTCCTTCTACGAGCAGTACTTC | TRBJ2-7 | NA | TRBV7-3 | NA
CALSSGSSGNTIYF | TGTGCCCTCTCATCCGGGAGCTCTGGAAACACCATATATTTT | TRBJ1-3 | NA | TRBV30 | NA
CASSIGILNNEQFF | TGTGCCAGCTCCATCGGGATCCTAAACAATGAGCAGTTCTTC | TRBJ2-1 | NA | TRBV18 | NA
CASRPGTVNTGELFF | TGTGCCAGCAGACCCGGGACAGTGAACACCGGGGAGCTGTTTTTT | TRBJ2-2 | NA | TRBV7-7 | TRBD1
CASSALGGTEAFF | TGTGCCAGCAGTGCATTGGGGGGCACTGAAGCTTTCTTT | TRBJ1-1 | NA | TRBV6-4 | NA
CASMGGMETQYF | TGTGCCAGCATGGGCGGGATGGAGACCCAGTACTTC | TRBJ2-5 | NA | TRBV27 | NA
CASSVGSGGADTQYF | TGTGCCAGCAGCGTAGGGAGCGGGGGCGCAGATACGCAGTATTTT | TRBJ2-3 | NA | TRBV9 | TRBD2
CASSVVAGPETQYF | TGTGCCAGCAGTGTAGTAGCGGGTCCGGAGACCCAGTACTTC | TRBJ2-5 | NA | TRBV2 | TRBD2
CASSFSIQPGGRTDTQYF | TGTGCCAGCAGTTTCTCTATCCAGCCGGGAGGGCGCACAGATACGCAGTATTTT | TRBJ2-3 | NA | TRBV27 | TRBD2
CASSSLAGGQETQYF | TGTGCCAGTAGTTCCCTAGCGGGGGGACAAGAGACCCAGTACTTC | TRBJ2-5 | once | TRBV19 | TRBD2
CASREDSNYGYTF | TGTGCCAGCAGAGAGGACAGCAACTATGGCTACACCTTC | TRBJ1-2 | NA | TRBV28 | NA
CSASSPQVNREAFF | TGCAGTGCTAGTAGCCCCCAGGTTAATAGGGAAGCTTTCTTT | TRBJ1-1 | NA | TRBV20-1 | NA
CASSLAGRARNEQFF | TGTGCCAGCAGCTTGGCCGGGAGGGCCCGGAATGAGCAGTTCTTC | TRBJ2-1 | few | TRBV5-4 | TRBD2
CASSIDISTEAFF | TGTGCCAGCAGCATTGACATATCCACTGAAGCTTTCTTT | TRBJ1-1 | NA | TRBV5-6 | NA
CASSPQRGYNSPLHF | TGTGCCAGCAGCCCGCAACGGGGATATAATTCACCCCTCCACTTT | TRBJ1-6 | NA | TRBV5-4 | NA
CASSPGGPEPQHF | TGTGCCAGCAGCCCGGGAGGTCCAGAGCCCCAGCATTTT | TRBJ1-5 | NA | TRBV3-1/TRBV3-2 | NA
CATSRDSGSSNEQFF | TGTGCCACCAGCAGAGATAGCGGGAGCTCAAATGAGCAGTTCTTC | TRBJ2-1 | NA | TRBV15 | TRBD2
CASSLADLGASYNEQFF | TGTGCCAGCAGCTTGGCCGATCTAGGGGCGTCGTACAATGAGCAGTTCTTC | TRBJ2-1 | NA | TRBV5-8 | NA
CASSLEGTDTQYF | TGTGCCAGCAGTTTGGAGGGGACAGATACGCAGTATTTT | TRBJ2-3 | NA | TRBV27 | NA
CAWNLAGANVLTF | TGTGCCTGGAATCTCGCTGGGGCCAACGTCCTGACTTTC | TRBJ2-6 | NA | TRBV30 | NA
CASSDTGFTEAFF | TGTGCCAGCTCCGATACAGGGTTCACTGAAGCTTTCTTT | TRBJ1-1 | few | TRBV12-3/TRBV12-4 | NA